These 8 T cell receptor beta chains originate from one sample sequenced in a study of HIV-infected patients and healthy controls. Antiretroviral therapy had run roughly three months, about 14 weeks, before follow-up blood collection. All unsorted peripheral T cells were captured because whole blood was used without fractionation. About 500 ng RNA was reverse transcribed with alpha and beta constant-region primers. Each of the alpha and beta chains got its own library through chain-specific third strand synthesis with indices. A single record per CDR3 protein comes from TCRdb applying MiXCR to the 5' RACE reads. The sample comprises some 8,600 distinct CDR3 sequences, more than 7.5% of which are singletons, and approximately 11% rests with the top ten. Sequences were derived from blood, sampled during antiretroviral therapy. These receptors came from an adult with HIV infection.

This clonotype was observed once. V gene TRBV4-1 combines with J gene TRBJ1-4, with D perhaps matching TRBD1 (5 bases). With 6 bases removed from V and 7 bases from J, the gap between germline ends came to 18 bases. The CDR3 is made up of 15 amino acids. Germline V gene lookup returns CDR1 MGHRA and CDR2 YSYEKL. The CDR3, as DNA: TGCGCCAGCAGTCGGGGGGATCTTAGAAGTGAAAAACTGTTTTTT. Its translation is CASSRGDLRSEKLFF.

Ten or more counts support this clonotype. The chain employs TRBV5-4 and TRBJ2-1, with TRBD2 matching 8 bases. This CDR3 contains 14 residues. Germline trimming cut 4 bases from V and 4 bases from J; bases unmatched to any gene: 4. Germline values: CDR1 SGHNT, CDR2 YYREEE (reference sequence). Here the CDR3 DNA reads TGTGCCAGCAGCGTGAGCGGGAGATACAATGAGCAGTTCTTC. Its translation is CASSVSGRYNEQFF.

The V gene is TRBV6-5, the J gene TRBJ2-5, with D maybe TRBD2 (6 bases). Trimming stripped 6 bases from V and 5 bases from J, with 19 bases between. The CDR3 is made up of 15 amino acids. CDR1 and CDR2 from the germline V gene are MNHEY and SVGAGI. In DNA form, the CDR3 reads TGTGCCAGCAGCACTTTAACGGGAGTCAGGGAGACCCAGTACTTC. It translates to CASSTLTGVRETQYF.

This clonotype came up many times. The V call is TRBV6-5, the J call TRBJ2-7; 7 bases match TRBD2. V lost 6 bases, J lost 2 bases, and 10 bases stayed unmatched. Germline V lookup: CDR1 MNHEY, CDR2 SVGAGI. The CDR3 covers 15 residues. The DNA of the CDR3 is TGTGCCAGCAGACAAGCGAGCGGGGCTGCCTACGAGCAGTACTTC. This sequence encodes CASRQASGAAYEQYF.

In this sample, this clonotype turned up many times. The chain employs TRBV27 and TRBJ2-1; 9 bases align to TRBD1. CDR3 length: 14 residues. The germline V gene encodes CDR1 MNHEY and CDR2 SMNVEV (reference sequence). V shed 5 bases and J 7 bases; nucleotides not matched to a gene: 6. The CDR3 protein is CASSPIDRGNEQFF. Here the CDR3 DNA reads TGTGCCAGCAGTCCGATCGACAGGGGGAATGAGCAGTTCTTC.

By sample fraction, this clonotype is large. At one end the junction does not follow the germline gene, possibly because of a read error. The V gene is TRBV7-9, the J gene TRBJ2-7, with 9 nucleotides matching TRBD1. The length of the CDR3 is 16 residues. Germline V gives CDR1 SEHNR, CDR2 FQNEAQ (reference sequence). This chain's CDR3 is CASSLIGQGTSDEQYF. In DNA form, the CDR3 reads TGTGCCAGCAGCTTAATCGGACAGGGGACCTCCGACGAGCAGTACTTC.

Many counts were recorded for this clonotype. The CDR3 is CASSRGDGYEQYF. In DNA, the CDR3 is TGTGCCAGCAGCCGCGGGGACGGGTACGAGCAGTACTTC. This chain links TRBV3-1 with TRBJ2-7; perhaps TRBD2 as D (6 bases). Germline V CDR1 and CDR2: LGHDT, YNNKEL (reference sequence). V was cut by 4 bases and J by 4 bases, with 11 bases left in between. CDR3 length: 13 amino acids.

The chain links TRBV12-3 or TRBV12-4 to TRBJ2-3, with D possibly matching TRBD2 (6 bases). Trimming cost V 6 bases and J 5 bases, with 15 bases left between them. CDR3 size: 14 residues. CDR3 in amino acids: CASSREGGVDTQYF. DNA of the CDR3: TGTGCCAGCAGCAGAGAAGGAGGGGTAGATACGCAGTATTTT.